The 10 T cell receptor beta chains listed next were all sequenced from one sample in a study of control samples from healthy donors and cancer patients. Some clones are missing from TCRdb's copy, which holds only in-frame ones; the method was immunoSEQ multiplex PCR. The repertoire holds roughly 400,000 clones, with 90% as singletons. Sequencing input: PBMCs. The receptors come from a man aged 40-49 years with head and neck cancer.

V and J are TRBV7-2 and TRBJ1-3, with a tentative D call TRBD1 (6 bases). The CDR3 sequence is 15 residues long. Trimming removed 5 bases at V and 0 bases at J, with 11 bases between. Germline lookup yields CDR1 SGHTA and CDR2 FQGNSA. The CDR3 sequence: CASSPRGGSGNTIYF. The CDR3 nucleotides read TGTGCCAGCAGCCCAAGGGGGGGCTCTGGAAACACCATATATTTT.

This clone showed up just once. V usage is TRBV6-5 and J usage is TRBJ1-6; no clear D gene. Germline CDR1 MNHEY, CDR2 SVGAGI. The CDR3 has 15 amino acids. Trimming took 2 bases from V and 7 from J, leaving 12 bases between them. CDR3 DNA: TGTGCCAGCAGTTACAATGACCGCGGAAATTCACCCCTCCACTTT. It yields the protein CASSYNDRGNSPLHF.

This chain joins TRBV18 and TRBJ2-2, with a tentative D call TRBD2 (5 bases). The ends were cut back, 6 bases at V and 6 bases at J, with 11 bases in the middle. Germline lookup yields CDR1 KGHSH and CDR2 LQKENI. This CDR3 has 13 residues. In DNA form, the CDR3 reads TGTGCCAGCTCTCTCCGCGGGCCCGGGGAGCTGTTTTTT. This codes for CASSLRGPGELFF.

The chain links TRBV18 to TRBJ1-2; 8 nucleotides agree with TRBD1. Trimming at V came to 4 bases and at J to 6 bases, leaving 10 bases not matched to a gene. This CDR3 region has 15 residues. In germline, CDR1 is KGHSH, CDR2 LQKENI. The CDR3 protein is CASSHDRGQDDGYTF. DNA of the CDR3: TGTGCCAGCTCACATGACCGGGGACAGGACGATGGCTACACCTTC.

The chain is built from TRBV29-1 and TRBJ2-3; TRBD1 matches 8 bases. Per germline, CDR1 SQVTM and CDR2 ANQGSEA. This CDR3 spans 13 amino acids. The V gene end was trimmed by 3 bases and the J gene end by 2 bases; junction bases not matched to a gene: 1. CDR3 nucleotide sequence: TGCAGCGTTGAGACAGGGGCCACAGATACGCAGTATTTT. As protein: CSVETGATDTQYF.

The rearrangement joins TRBV30 to TRBJ2-7; 8 bases match TRBD1. Germline lookup yields CDR1 GTSNPN and CDR2 SVGIG (reference sequence). CDR3 size: 15 residues. V lost 2 bases to trimming and J lost 3 bases; unmatched junction nucleotides: 9. In DNA form, the CDR3 reads TGTGCCTGGAGTAGCGGACAGGGCCTCCTCTACGAGCAGTACTTC. Residues: CAWSSGQGLLYEQYF.

DNA of the CDR3: TGTGCCAGCAGTGTCCCCCGTCAACGGGGGGATTCCTACGAGCAGTACTTC. Translation: CASSVPRQRGDSYEQYF. V usage is TRBV6-1 and J usage is TRBJ2-7, with 7 nucleotides matching TRBD2. Germline V gene sequence: CDR1 MNHNS, CDR2 SASEGT. V was pared by 4 bases and J by 1 base, with 13 bases of the junction left unmatched. The CDR3 runs to 17 residues.

The chain carries TRBV4-3 and TRBJ1-1; no firm D call. The CDR3 loop spans 15 amino acids. V was shortened by 0 bases and J by 0 bases, with 8 bases between the two germline ends. Per the germline V gene, CDR1 is LGHNA and CDR2 is YSLEER. CDR3 loop: CASSQDVPMNTEAFF. The CDR3 DNA reads TGCGCCAGCAGCCAAGATGTCCCCATGAACACTGAAGCTTTCTTT.

The rearrangement uses TRBV2 and TRBJ1-2; D call uncertain. Trimming stripped 2 bases from V and 1 base from J, with 8 bases between. The CDR3 consists of 14 residues. Germline-derived CDR1 and CDR2 are SNHLY and FYNNEI. The CDR3 loop reads CASSESAVNYGYTF. The DNA of the CDR3 is TGTGCCAGCAGTGAATCGGCAGTTAACTATGGCTACACCTTC.

The chain couples TRBV5-4 to TRBJ1-2; 7 bases align to TRBD1. CDR1 and CDR2 from the germline V gene are SGHNT and YYREEE (reference sequence). With 2 bases clipped from V and 4 bases from J, the junction kept 14 bases outside the gene matches. CDR3 length: 17 amino acids. This CDR3 reads CASSFPSPGQSLYGYTF. For the CDR3, the DNA is TGTGCCAGCAGCTTCCCTTCTCCGGGACAGAGCCTCTATGGCTACACCTTC.